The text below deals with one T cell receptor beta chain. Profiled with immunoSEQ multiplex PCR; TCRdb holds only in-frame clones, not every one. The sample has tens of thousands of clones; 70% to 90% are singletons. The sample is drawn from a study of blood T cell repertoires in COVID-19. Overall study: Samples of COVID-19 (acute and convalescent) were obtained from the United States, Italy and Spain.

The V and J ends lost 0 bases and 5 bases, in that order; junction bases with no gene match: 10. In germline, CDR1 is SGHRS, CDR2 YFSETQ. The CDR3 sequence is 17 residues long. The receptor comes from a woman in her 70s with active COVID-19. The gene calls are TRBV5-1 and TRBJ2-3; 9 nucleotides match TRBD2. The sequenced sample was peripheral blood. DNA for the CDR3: TGCGCCAGCAGCTTGGCCTATAGCGGGGGTGGGGAAGATACGCAGTATTTT. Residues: CASSLAYSGGGEDTQYF. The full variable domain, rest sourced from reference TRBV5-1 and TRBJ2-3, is KAGVTQTPRYLIKTRGQQVTLSCSPISGHRSVSWYQQTPGQGLQFLFEYFSETQRNKGNFPGRFSGRQFSNSRSEMNVSTLELGDSALYLCASSLAYSGGGEDTQYFGPGTRLTVL.